This T cell receptor beta chain appears in the sequencing data of a study of T cells in localized non-small cell lung cancer. Whole-study results and caveats: Peak T cell clonality was found in uninvolved adjacent lung, exceeding tumor. Sequencing, confined to only one tumor region, leaves heterogeneity possible. Median detection of top 100 tumor clones in adjacent lung was around 59 clones.

This clone qualifies as medium-sized. Its target is not known. Lung tissue at least 2 cm from the tumor margin was confirmed free of atypia. Libraries were prepared by immunoSEQ multiplex PCR; TCRdb keeps only in-frame clonotypes and omits some of them. The sample has 1,500 to 2,000 clones; approximately 30% are singletons. The receptor comes from a male donor aged 60 or over with stage III squamous cell lung carcinoma. The source was normal lung tissue next to the tumor, collected before any cancer treatment.

The CDR3 region is CASSLGDRNTEAFF. The DNA for the CDR3 is TGTGCCAGCAGCTTGGGTGACCGGAACACTGAAGCTTTCTTT. The gene calls are TRBV11-3 and TRBJ1-1; D is unclear. This CDR3 spans 14 amino acids. Germline values: CDR1 SGHNT, CDR2 YENEEA. Trimming shortened V by 3 bases and J by 1 base, and 9 bases separated the two germline ends.